This entry lists 28 T cell receptor beta chains sequenced from one sample in a study of beta chain features in type 1 diabetes. Investigators reverse transcribed all isolated RNA, so they sequenced expressed TCRB transcripts. Produced via immunoSEQ multiplex PCR; TCRdb's table is partial and in-frame only. The data show about 300,000 clones, roughly 12% seen once. Study-level results: Moderate but significant shortening of TCRB CDR3s was recorded in all four CD4+ subsets from Type 1 diabetes patients.

Antigen specificity for these receptors is unknown. Specimen: naive CD4+ T cells from blood. The origin of the receptors is a woman under 30 with type 1 diabetes.

V gene TRBV2 combines with J gene TRBJ2-1; 7 bases fit TRBD2. The J segment lost 8 bases and the V segment lost 4 bases, leaving 5 bases of the junction unmatched. The CDR3 extends over 13 amino acids. From germline, CDR1 is SNHLY and CDR2 FYNNEI. The CDR3 protein is CASSALGGDEQFF. The CDR3 DNA follows: TGTGCCAGCAGTGCTCTGGGAGGGGATGAGCAGTTCTTC.

The J gene is TRBJ2-2, the V gene TRBV5-1, with unresolved D. Germline CDR1 reads SGHRS; CDR2 reads YFSETQ. Trimming removed 0 bases from V and 1 base from J, with 10 bases in between. The CDR3 sequence is 16 residues long. The CDR3 loop is CASSLVYSVNTGELFF. For the CDR3, the DNA is TGCGCCAGCAGCTTGGTTTACTCGGTGAACACCGGGGAGCTGTTTTTT.

This clone was found a few times. The chain carries TRBV5-4 and TRBJ2-5; D is perhaps TRBD2 (5 bases). V lost 2 bases, J lost 0 bases, and 8 bases lay in between. CDR1 is SGHNT and CDR2 is YYREEE in the germline V gene (reference sequence). The CDR3 spans 14 residues. The CDR3 protein is CASSFTADQETQYF. The DNA for the CDR3 is TGTGCCAGCAGCTTCACAGCGGACCAAGAGACCCAGTACTTC.

V usage is TRBV5-8 and J usage is TRBJ2-3; 7 bases line up with TRBD2. The CDR3 runs to 17 residues. V was clipped by 1 base and J by 2 bases; unmatched bases: 10. CDR1 is SGHTS, CDR2 YDEGEE, per germline. The CDR3, as DNA: TGTGCCAGCAGCTTGTCGCCTGGGAGCGGGGCCACAGATACGCAGTATTTT. It codes for CASSLSPGSGATDTQYF. Complete variable domain (other parts from reference TRBV5-8 and TRBJ2-3): EAGVTQSPTHLIKTRGQQATLRCSPISGHTSVYWYQQALGLGLQFLLWYDEGEERNRGNFPPRFSGRQFPNYSSELNVNALELEDSALYLCASSLSPGSGATDTQYFGPGTRLTVL.

The chain couples TRBV19 to TRBJ2-4, with a possible D match to TRBD1 (6 bases). CDR3 length equals 14 residues. Germline V gives CDR1 LNHDA, CDR2 SQIVND (reference sequence). V lost 5 bases to trimming and J lost 3 bases, with 11 bases between them. CDR3 sequence: CASSLTGNKNIQYF. The CDR3 bases are TGTGCCAGTAGTTTAACAGGGAACAAAAACATTCAGTACTTC.

V is TRBV28 and J is TRBJ2-5; possibly TRBD2 for D (6 bases). Germline lookup yields CDR1 MDHEN and CDR2 SYDVKM. The CDR3 loop spans 12 amino acids. V lost 5 bases and J lost 7, with 11 bases in between. The CDR3 DNA is TGTGCCAGCAGTCGGTCGGAGGGGACCCAGTACTTC. This gives the protein CASSRSEGTQYF.

This clone has more than one count but fewer than ten. The rearrangement links TRBV7-9 to TRBJ1-1, with a possible D match to TRBD1 (6 bases). Germline CDR1 reads SEHNR; CDR2 reads FQNEAQ (reference sequence). V was pared by 3 bases and J by 3 bases, with 11 bases between. The CDR3 runs to 14 residues. CDR3 residues: CASSFRDTHTEAFF. The CDR3 nucleotides read TGTGCCAGCAGCTTCCGGGACACCCACACTGAAGCTTTCTTT.

Here the CDR3 reads CASSPRGVVENGYTF. The CDR3 DNA sequence: TGCGCCAGCAGCCCCCGGGGGGTCGTAGAAAATGGCTACACCTTC. The chain combines TRBV5-1 with TRBJ1-2; D may be TRBD1 (5 bases). The CDR3 is 15 amino acids. Trimming stripped 4 bases from V and 6 bases from J, with 19 bases between. The germline gives CDR1 SGHRS, CDR2 YFSETQ.

This clone came up a few times. The J gene is TRBJ2-3, the V gene TRBV6-6, with 9 bases lining up with TRBD1. J was trimmed by 2 bases and V by 6 bases; bases with no gene match: 6. Germline lookup yields CDR1 MNHNY and CDR2 SVGAGI (reference sequence). The CDR3 has 15 amino acids. CDR3 nucleotide sequence: TGTGCCAGCAGGGACGGACAGGGGATCACAGATACGCAGTATTTT. Its protein product is CASRDGQGITDTQYF.

The J gene is TRBJ2-7, the V gene TRBV18, with TRBD2 matching over 7 bases. Trimming cost V 3 bases and J 3 bases; bases outside gene matches: 11. CDR1 is KGHSH, CDR2 LQKENI, per germline. This CDR3 has 16 residues. The chain's CDR3 is CASSPTLEGGNYEQYF. The CDR3 bases are TGTGCCAGCTCACCTACTCTAGAGGGAGGGAACTACGAGCAGTACTTC.

This chain joins TRBV7-9 and TRBJ2-1; TRBD1 matches at 7 bases. In germline, CDR1 is SEHNR, CDR2 FQNEAQ (reference sequence). After removal of 3 bases from V and 9 bases from J, the junction contained 8 bases not matched to a gene. CDR3 length equals 14 residues. In nucleotides, the CDR3 is TGTGCCAGCAGCTTGATCAGGGGGACGGGTGAGCAGTTCTTC. Residues: CASSLIRGTGEQFF.

This clone has more than one count but fewer than ten. CDR3 in DNA: TGTGCCAGCAGCCGGGACAGCAACACTGAAGCTTTCTTT. It encodes CASSRDSNTEAFF. This chain uses TRBV7-9 with TRBJ1-1; 7 bases map to TRBD1. From germline, CDR1 is SEHNR and CDR2 FQNEAQ (reference sequence). V was pared by 5 bases and J by 2 bases, with 2 bases of the junction left unmatched. CDR3 length equals 13 residues. Supplemented by reference TRBV7-9 and TRBJ1-1, the full variable domain reads DTGVSQNPRHKITKRGQNVTFRCDPISEHNRLYWYRQTLGQGPEFLTYFQNEAQLEKSRLLSDRFSAERPKGSFSTLEIQRTEQGDSAMYLCASSRDSNTEAFFGQGTRLTVV.

This clone was recorded a few times. The gene calls are TRBV19 and TRBJ2-5; TRBD2 matches 8 bases. V lost 7 bases to trimming and J lost 2 bases; unmatched junction nucleotides: 12. The CDR3 totals 16 residues. Germline-derived CDR1 and CDR2 are LNHDA and SQIVND (reference sequence). In nucleotides, the CDR3 is TGTGCCAGTACCTCGAGCGGGAGACGTCGTCAAGAGACCCAGTACTTC. Translated, it gives CASTSSGRRRQETQYF.

The chain uses TRBV6-5 and TRBJ2-7, with 7 bases matching TRBD1. The germline V gene has CDR1 MNHEY and CDR2 SVGAGI. This CDR3 comprises 11 residues. V was pared by 5 bases and J by 10 bases, with 5 bases of the junction left unmatched. The CDR3 sequence: CASSQGQAQYV. The CDR3 region has the DNA TGTGCCAGCAGTCAAGGACAGGCCCAGTACGTC.

This clone was found a few times. The V and J genes are TRBV4-2 and TRBJ2-1; 7 nucleotides line up with TRBD2. The V segment lost 0 bases and the J segment 7 bases; nucleotides outside the gene matches: 6. CDR1 is LGHNA, CDR2 YNFKEQ, per germline. The CDR3 sequence is 15 residues long. In nucleotides, the CDR3 is TGTGCCAGCAGCCAAGATGGGCGGGAGTCTAATGAGCAGTTCTTC. Its protein product is CASSQDGRESNEQFF.

The V and J genes are TRBV10-3 and TRBJ2-2; perhaps TRBD1 as D (6 bases). Germline CDR1 reads ENHRY; CDR2 reads SYGVKD. The CDR3 totals 16 residues. Trimming cost V 2 bases and J 4 bases, with 14 bases left between them. The CDR3 DNA follows: TGTGCCATCAGTGAGCGCCAGGGGTTGAGCACCGGGGAGCTGTTTTTT. Encoded protein: CAISERQGLSTGELFF.

This clone came up a few times. The rearrangement uses TRBV21-1 and TRBJ1-1. TRBV21-1 has pseudogene status. The CDR3 is made up of 17 amino acids. The CDR3 here is CASSKGRRREMNTEAFF. For the CDR3, the DNA is TGTGCCAGCAGCAAAGGAAGGCGGCGCGAGATGAACACTGAAGCTTTCTTT.

This rearrangement joins TRBV7-9 to TRBJ2-1; 13 nucleotides line up with TRBD2. The CDR3 runs 14 residues. V lost 5 bases, J lost 8 bases, and 3 bases stayed unmatched. Per germline, CDR1 SEHNR and CDR2 FQNEAQ (reference sequence). The CDR3 spells CASSRGLAGDEQFF. The CDR3 region has the DNA TGTGCCAGCAGCAGAGGACTAGCGGGAGATGAGCAGTTCTTC.

A few counts support this clone. The rearrangement joins TRBV5-1 to TRBJ2-1; TRBD2 matches 9 bases. The length of the CDR3 is 16 residues. The V gene end was trimmed by 4 bases and the J gene end by 4 bases; junction bases not matched to a gene: 9. The germline gives CDR1 SGHRS, CDR2 YFSETQ. The CDR3, as DNA: TGCGCCAGCAGCACAAGACTAGCGGACCGTTACAATGAGCAGTTCTTC. This gives the protein CASSTRLADRYNEQFF.

This clone turned up a few times. This sequence joins TRBV30 and TRBJ2-7; TRBD1 agrees at 7 bases. The V gene's germline CDR1 is GTSNPN and CDR2 SVGIG (reference sequence). The CDR3 loop spans 14 amino acids. V was pared by 1 base and J by 0 bases, with 3 bases of the junction left unmatched. This chain's CDR3 is CAWSGDSSSYEQYF. CDR3 bases: TGTGCCTGGAGTGGGGACAGCAGCTCCTACGAGCAGTACTTC.

This clone came up a few times. The J gene is TRBJ2-7, the V gene TRBV5-6; D ambiguous. Germline CDR1 and CDR2: SGHDT and YYEEEE. The CDR3 is 13 amino acids. V was cut by 1 base and J by 7 bases, with 12 bases left in between. This CDR3 is CASSLRPNSEQYV. CDR3 in DNA: TGTGCCAGCAGCTTGCGGCCAAATTCGGAGCAGTACGTC.

This clone was seen a few times. This sequence joins TRBV19 and TRBJ2-2, with D possibly being TRBD1 (6 bases). The V end lost 5 bases, the J end lost 3 bases, and 10 bases lay between the germline ends. The CDR3 spans 14 residues. CDR1 and CDR2 from the germline V gene are LNHDA and SQIVND (reference sequence). The CDR3 loop is CASSLGTHTGELFF. Here the CDR3 DNA reads TGTGCCAGTAGTCTCGGGACACACACCGGGGAGCTGTTTTTT.

The V and J genes are TRBV29-1 and TRBJ2-7; D is unclear. The CDR3 loop spans 13 amino acids. Germline V lookup: CDR1 SQVTM, CDR2 ANQGSEA. V dropped 4 bases and J dropped 2 bases, with 12 bases sitting between them. Here the CDR3 reads CSVGSLVPYEQYF. CDR3 nucleotides: TGCAGCGTTGGGTCCTTAGTCCCCTACGAGCAGTACTTC.

This clone showed up just a few times. This chain joins TRBV4-1 and TRBJ1-5; D gene unclear. CDR1 MGHRA and CDR2 YSYEKL come from the germline V gene. The germline V and J ends were trimmed by 0 bases and 0 bases, with 6 bases remaining between them. The CDR3 consists of 15 residues. The CDR3 nucleotides are TGCGCCAGCAGCCAAGAGGGCAATAGCAATCAGCCCCAGCATTTT. It codes for CASSQEGNSNQPQHF.

The chain couples TRBV19 to TRBJ1-5; D is uncertain. The length of the CDR3 is 16 residues. V was clipped by 4 bases and J by 3 bases, with 16 bases between them. The germline CDR1 and CDR2 sequences are LNHDA and SQIVND (reference sequence). CDR3 bases: TGTGCCAGTAGTACCCTACCTGACACTTACAATCAGCCCCAGCATTTT. It is translated as CASSTLPDTYNQPQHF.

The chain is built from TRBV9 and TRBJ2-3; TRBD2 matches 14 bases. CDR1 is SGDLS and CDR2 is YYNGEE in the germline V gene. The V segment lost 3 bases and the J segment 8 bases; nucleotides outside the gene matches: 5. This CDR3 has 15 residues. The CDR3 nucleotides are TGTGCCAGCAGCGCTGGGACTAGCGGGAGTGGTACGCAGTATTTT. This sequence encodes CASSAGTSGSGTQYF.

This clone was seen only a few times. The chain uses TRBV2 and TRBJ2-3; 9 positions match TRBD1. CDR3 length equals 17 residues. After removal of 3 bases from V and 3 bases from J, the junction contained 10 bases not matched to a gene. Germline-derived CDR1 and CDR2 are SNHLY and FYNNEI. In DNA, the CDR3 is TGTGCCAGCAGTGAGACAGGGGGAGTCAGTAGAACAGATACGCAGTATTTT. Translation gives CASSETGGVSRTDTQYF. The full variable domain, with the rest looked up from reference TRBV2 and TRBJ2-3, is EPEVTQTPSHQVTQMGQEVILRCVPISNHLYFYWYRQILGQKVEFLVSFYNNEISEKSEIFDDQFSVERPDGSNFTLKIRSTKLEDSAMYFCASSETGGVSRTDTQYFGPGTRLTVL.

This rearrangement joins TRBV4-3 to TRBJ2-1, with TRBD2 matching 9 bases. V was pared by 0 bases and J by 9 bases, with 6 bases of the junction left unmatched. Germline V lookup: CDR1 LGHNA, CDR2 YSLEER. This CDR3 comprises 15 residues. The CDR3 DNA reads TGCGCCAGCAGCCAAGAAGCGCTAGCGGGATTTGAGCAGTTCTTC. Translation gives CASSQEALAGFEQFF.